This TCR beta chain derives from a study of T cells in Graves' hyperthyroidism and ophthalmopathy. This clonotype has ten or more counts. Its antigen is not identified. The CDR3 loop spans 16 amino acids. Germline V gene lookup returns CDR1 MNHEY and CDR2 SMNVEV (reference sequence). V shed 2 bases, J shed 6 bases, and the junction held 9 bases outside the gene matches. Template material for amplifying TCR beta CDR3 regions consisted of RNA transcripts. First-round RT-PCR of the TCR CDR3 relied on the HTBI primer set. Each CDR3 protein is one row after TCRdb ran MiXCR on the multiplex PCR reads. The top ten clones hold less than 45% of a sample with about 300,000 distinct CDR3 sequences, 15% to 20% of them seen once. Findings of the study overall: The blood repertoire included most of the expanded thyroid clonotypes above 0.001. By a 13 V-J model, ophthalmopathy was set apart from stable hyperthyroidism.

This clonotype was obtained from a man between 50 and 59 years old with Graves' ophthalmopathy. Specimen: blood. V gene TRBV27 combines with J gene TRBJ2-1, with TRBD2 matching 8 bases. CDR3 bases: TGTGCCAGCAGTTTAAGGGCGGGAGGAAAACCCAATGAGCAGTTCTTC. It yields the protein CASSLRAGGKPNEQFF.